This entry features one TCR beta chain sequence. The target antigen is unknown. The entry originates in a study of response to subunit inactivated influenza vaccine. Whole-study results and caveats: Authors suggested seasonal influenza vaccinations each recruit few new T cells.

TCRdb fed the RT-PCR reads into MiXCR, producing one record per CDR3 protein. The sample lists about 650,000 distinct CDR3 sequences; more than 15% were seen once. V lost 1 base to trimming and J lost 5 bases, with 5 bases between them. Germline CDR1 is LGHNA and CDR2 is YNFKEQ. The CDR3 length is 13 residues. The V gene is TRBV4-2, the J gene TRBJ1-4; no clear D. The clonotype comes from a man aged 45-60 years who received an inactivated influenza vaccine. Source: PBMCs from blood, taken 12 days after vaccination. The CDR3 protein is CASSQALNEKLFF. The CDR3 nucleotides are TGTGCCAGCAGCCAAGCCTTAAATGAAAAACTGTTTTTT.